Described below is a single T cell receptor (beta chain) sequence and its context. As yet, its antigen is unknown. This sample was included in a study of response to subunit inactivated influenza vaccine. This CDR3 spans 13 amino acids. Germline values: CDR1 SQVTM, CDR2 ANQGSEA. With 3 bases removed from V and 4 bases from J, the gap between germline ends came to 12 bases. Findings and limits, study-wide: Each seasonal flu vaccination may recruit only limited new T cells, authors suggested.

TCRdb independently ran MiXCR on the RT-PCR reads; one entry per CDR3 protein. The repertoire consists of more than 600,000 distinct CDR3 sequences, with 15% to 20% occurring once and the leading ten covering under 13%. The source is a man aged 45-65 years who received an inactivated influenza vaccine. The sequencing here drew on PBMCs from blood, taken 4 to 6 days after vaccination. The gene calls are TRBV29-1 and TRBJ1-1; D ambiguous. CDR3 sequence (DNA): TGCAGCGTTGAGTCCACACAGAGCACTGAAGCTTTCTTT. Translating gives CSVESTQSTEAFF.